Listed here are 5 T cell receptor beta chains from one sample, sequenced in a study of CD8+CD57+ T cells in acquired aplastic anemia. The study profiled TCR beta VDJ and CDR3 using genomic DNA as template. In TCRdb, the reads were re-called with MiXCR into one record per CDR3 protein. In the table there are some 200,000 distinct CDR3 sequences, 55% to 65% of which are singletons. All patients picked for sequencing had shown, by flow cytometry, an expansion of CD8+CD57+ cells. The sample comprised sorted CD4+, CD8+, or CD8+CD57+ T cells (not recorded which) from PBMCs. The receptors were gathered from a human donor with aplastic anemia.

This clonotype was counted a few times. The chain recombines TRBV24-1 with TRBJ2-1; 9 nucleotides match TRBD1. Germline lookup yields CDR1 KGHDR and CDR2 SFDVKD. The CDR3 is 16 amino acids. After removal of 3 bases from V and 4 bases from J, the junction contained 6 bases not matched to a gene. The CDR3 DNA reads TGTGCCACCAGTGATCCGAGGACAGGGGTATACAATGAGCAGTTCTTC. Its protein is CATSDPRTGVYNEQFF.

The chain carries TRBV14 and TRBJ1-4; D is perhaps TRBD1 (5 bases). The V end lost 4 bases, the J end lost 5 bases, and 14 bases lay between the germline ends. The germline V gene has CDR1 SGHDN and CDR2 FVKESK. This CDR3 has 15 amino acids. This chain's CDR3 is CASSPAGGDNEKLFF. As DNA, the CDR3 is TGTGCCAGCAGCCCCGCCGGGGGGGACAATGAAAAACTGTTTTTT. Looking up the rest from reference TRBV14 and TRBJ1-4 gives the full variable domain: EAGVTQFPSHSVIEKGQTVTLRCDPISGHDNLYWYRRVMGKEIKFLLHFVKESKQDESGMPNNRFLAERTGGTYSTLKVQPAELEDSGVYFCASSPAGGDNEKLFFGSGTQLSVL.

This chain connects TRBV20-1 to TRBJ2-3; a possible D gene is TRBD1 (6 bases). Germline V gene data show CDR1 as DFQATT and CDR2 as SNEGSKA (reference sequence). This CDR3 spans 15 amino acids. Trimming pared 1 base from V and 9 bases from J, leaving 20 bases between. The CDR3 protein is CSARGRNLGTWTQYF. CDR3 sequence (DNA): TGCAGTGCTAGAGGACGGAACTTGGGGACATGGACGCAGTATTTT.

This clonotype was detected many times. V is TRBV5-6 and J is TRBJ2-7; D is possibly TRBD2 (6 bases). Between the trimmed V and J ends, which lost 4 bases and 3 bases, there was a span of 14 bases. CDR3 length: 14 residues. From germline, CDR1 is SGHDT and CDR2 YYEEEE. The CDR3: CASSQGLSLYEQYF. The DNA for the CDR3 is TGTGCCAGCAGCCAGGGACTGTCCCTCTACGAGCAGTACTTC.

J is TRBJ2-3 and V is TRBV4-1; tentative D call: TRBD1 (6 bases). The CDR3 length is 14 residues. V was pared by 5 bases and J by 6 bases, with 15 bases between. Germline V gene data show CDR1 as MGHRA and CDR2 as YSYEKL. The CDR3: CASSSQGRRDTQYF. The CDR3 nucleotides are TGCGCCAGCAGCTCACAGGGCCGGCGGGATACGCAGTATTTT.